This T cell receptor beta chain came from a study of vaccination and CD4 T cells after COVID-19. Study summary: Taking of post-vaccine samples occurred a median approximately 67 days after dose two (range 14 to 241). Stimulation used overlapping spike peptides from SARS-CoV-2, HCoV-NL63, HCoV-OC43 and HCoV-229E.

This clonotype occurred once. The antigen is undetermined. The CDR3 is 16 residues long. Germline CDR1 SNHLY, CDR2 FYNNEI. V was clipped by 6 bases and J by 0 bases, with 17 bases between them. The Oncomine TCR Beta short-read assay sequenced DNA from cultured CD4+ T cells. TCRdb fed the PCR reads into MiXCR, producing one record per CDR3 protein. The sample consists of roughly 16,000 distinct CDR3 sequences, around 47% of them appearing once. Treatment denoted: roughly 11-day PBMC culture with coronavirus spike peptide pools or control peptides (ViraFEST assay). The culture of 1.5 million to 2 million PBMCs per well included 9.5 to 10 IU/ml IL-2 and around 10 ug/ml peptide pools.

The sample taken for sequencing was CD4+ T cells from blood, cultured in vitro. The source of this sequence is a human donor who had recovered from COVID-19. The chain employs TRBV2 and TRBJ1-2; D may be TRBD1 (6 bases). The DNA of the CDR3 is TGTGCCAGCAGAGCACCGGACAGTCCCGCTAACTATGGCTACACCTTC. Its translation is CASRAPDSPANYGYTF.